The 11 T cell receptor beta chains given below trace back to one sample, sequenced in a study of naive and memory T cell subsets. Two oligonucleotides, mixed equimolar, formed the beta constant-region primer covering TRBC1 and TRBC2. Nested alpha and beta constant-region primers with the SP2 primer drove four PCR rounds on ligated cDNA. TCRdb analysed the UMI-ligation and nested PCR reads with MiXCR anew, one entry per CDR3 protein. The sample records roughly 99,000 distinct CDR3 sequences, approximately 10% being singletons. Overall study results and limits: A few larger clonotypes appeared in naive repertoires, especially CD8, possibly memory cells re-expressing CD45RA.

For these receptors, no antigen is known. The sample was naive CD4+ T cells from blood. The receptors come from a human donor in good health.

The sample holds a few counts of this clonotype. The chain couples TRBV30 to TRBJ2-3, with D possibly TRBD2 on 6 matching bases. The CDR3 sequence is 16 residues long. Between the trimmed V and J ends, which lost 2 bases and 9 bases, there was a span of 24 bases. Germline CDR1 reads GTSNPN; CDR2 reads SVGIG (reference sequence). For the CDR3, the DNA is TGTGCCTGGAGTCGATTTACAGTAGGGGTTGCGGGAACGCAGTATTTT. Its translation is CAWSRFTVGVAGTQYF.

V usage is TRBV29-1 and J usage is TRBJ2-1, with 10 bases identical to TRBD2. The CDR3 length is 15 residues. Germline CDR1 is SQVTM and CDR2 is ANQGSEA. V gave up 6 bases and J gave up 2 bases; unmatched junction bases: 7. DNA for the CDR3: TGCAGCGTCGCTCCTACTAGCGGGGCCTACAATGAGCAGTTCTTC. Amino acids: CSVAPTSGAYNEQFF.

The rearrangement links TRBV4-3 to TRBJ2-4; 11 nucleotides match TRBD2. Per germline, CDR1 LGHNA and CDR2 YSLEER. The CDR3 consists of 20 residues. The junction had 11 bases not matched to a gene; V was cut back by 1 base and J by 0 bases. CDR3 in DNA: TGCGCCAGCAGCCAAGTTTTTCCCGGGACTAGCGGCCTAGCCAAAAACATTCAGTACTTC. Its protein is CASSQVFPGTSGLAKNIQYF.

Only a few counts were recorded for this clonotype. This sequence joins TRBV7-9 and TRBJ2-3; D is possibly TRBD2 (7 bases). This CDR3 contains 17 residues. Looked up from germline, CDR1 is SEHNR and CDR2 is FQNEAQ (reference sequence). Trimming stripped 1 base from V and 3 bases from J, with 17 bases between. CDR3 coding DNA: TGTGCCAGCAGCTTAGGCTCGAGGGGGGGGGCGACAGATACGCAGTATTTT. Amino acids: CASSLGSRGGATDTQYF.

This clonotype came up a few times. V and J are TRBV12-3 or TRBV12-4 and TRBJ2-1, with unresolved D. The V end was cut by 2 bases, the J end by 8 bases, with 7 bases between. CDR3 size: 12 residues. The CDR3 is CASSLPQDEQFF. In nucleotides, the CDR3 is TGTGCCAGCAGTTTACCCCAGGATGAGCAGTTCTTC.

Worth noting for this clonotype: An end of the junction differs from the germline gene, which may be a read error. The genes are TRBV6-5 and TRBJ1-1, with D uncertain. The CDR3 has 11 amino acids. In germline, CDR1 is MNHEY, CDR2 SVGAGI. The CDR3 reads CATTTATEAFF. In DNA form, the CDR3 reads TGTGCCACGACGACGGCGACTGAGGCTTTCTTT.

The V call is TRBV7-9, the J call TRBJ2-1; no clear D. The CDR3 runs 16 residues. Deletions cut 3 bases from V and 7 bases from J, with 19 bases between. Germline CDR1 reads SEHNR; CDR2 reads FQNEAQ (reference sequence). Written as DNA, the CDR3 is TGTGCCAGCAGCTTTCAGGAGCGCGTAAACCGGAATGAGCAGTTCTTC. Its protein product is CASSFQERVNRNEQFF.

The chain combines TRBV12-3 or TRBV12-4 with TRBJ2-1, with 9 bases identical to TRBD2. The ends lost 3 bases at V and 4 bases at J; junction bases unmatched: 4. The CDR3 has 15 residues. The CDR3 spells CASSFTSGLYNEQFF. Here the CDR3 DNA reads TGTGCCAGCAGTTTCACTAGCGGGCTTTACAATGAGCAGTTCTTC.

There are a few counts of this clonotype. V gene TRBV20-1 combines with J gene TRBJ2-7, with TRBD2 matching 9 bases. The CDR3 is 13 residues long. Germline assignment: CDR1 DFQATT and CDR2 SNEGSKA (reference sequence). The J segment lost 2 bases and the V segment lost 3 bases, leaving 2 bases of the junction unmatched. The CDR3 coding sequence is TGCAGTGCTAGTCTAGCGGGGACCTACGAGCAGTACTTC. Translating gives CSASLAGTYEQYF.

The CDR3 sequence is CATSRGSGGARETQYF. CDR3 nucleotides: TGTGCCACCAGCAGGGGAAGCGGGGGGGCACGAGAGACCCAGTACTTC. The chain links TRBV15 to TRBJ2-5; TRBD2 matches at 10 bases. Trimming removed 3 bases from V and 4 bases from J; junction bases left unmatched: 8. The CDR3 sequence is 16 residues long. The V gene's germline CDR1 is LNHNV and CDR2 YYDKDF (reference sequence).

In its sample, this clonotype was seen a few times. The chain is built from TRBV12-3 or TRBV12-4 and TRBJ2-1; 7 nucleotides match TRBD2. This CDR3 is built from 16 residues. The ends lost 6 bases at V and 2 bases at J; junction bases unmatched: 10. The CDR3 region has the DNA TGTGCCAGCAGGGCGAACGGGAGGCAAACCTACAATGAGCAGTTCTTC. Translated: CASRANGRQTYNEQFF.